Listed below are T cell receptor beta chains from one sample, sequenced in a study of metastatic and nonmetastatic thyroid tumors. MiXCR re-clonotyped the PCR reads for TCRdb. The repertoire holds approximately 14,000 clones, with approximately 3.8% as singletons. Sequencing was performed on tumor tissue. The receptors were gathered from a female donor with papillary thyroid cancer or a benign thyroid nodule (not recorded which). Some clones in this sample may be carry-over from other donors' samples. Each CDR3 is given with its conserved first and last residue. Some rows have no size entry. The others give once, few or many, or a class for an expanded clone.

v_gene: TRBV19; j_gene: TRBJ2-2; abundance: -; CDR3aa: CASSFRTSGRARTGELFF
v_gene: TRBV10-3; j_gene: TRBJ2-2; abundance: -; CDR3aa: CAISEEAGGAGELFF
v_gene: TRBV28; j_gene: TRBJ2-7; abundance: -; CDR3aa: CAGSFRGSYEQYF
v_gene: TRBV4-3; j_gene: TRBJ2-1; abundance: few; CDR3aa: CASSQEGTEYNEQFF
v_gene: TRBV27; j_gene: TRBJ1-2; abundance: large; CDR3aa: CASSLDRLGGYYGYTF
v_gene: TRBV28; j_gene: TRBJ1-1; abundance: -; CDR3aa: CATIAGSKNTEAFF
v_gene: TRBV13; j_gene: TRBJ1-1; abundance: few; CDR3aa: CASSFRQGVSTEAFF
v_gene: TRBV10-3; j_gene: TRBJ2-7; abundance: -; CDR3aa: CAISEINEQYF
v_gene: TRBV24-1; j_gene: TRBJ2-3; abundance: many; CDR3aa: CVTRAGGYETQYF
v_gene: TRBV12-3/TRBV12-4; j_gene: TRBJ1-1; abundance: -; CDR3aa: CASSPTLDREAFF
v_gene: TRBV6-2/TRBV6-3; j_gene: TRBJ2-2; abundance: -; CDR3aa: CASSYRTGELFF
v_gene: TRBV6-1; j_gene: TRBJ1-1; abundance: few; CDR3aa: CASRSLAGVNTEAFF
v_gene: TRBV6-1; j_gene: TRBJ2-7; abundance: -; CDR3aa: CASSETASSSYEQYF
v_gene: TRBV12-3/TRBV12-4; j_gene: TRBJ2-7; abundance: -; CDR3aa: CASSSSGTVYEQYF
v_gene: TRBV28; j_gene: TRBJ2-2; abundance: -; CDR3aa: CASTQLAGGAGDLFF
v_gene: TRBV6-5; j_gene: TRBJ2-3; abundance: few; CDR3aa: CASSYGLAGGTSTDTQYF
v_gene: TRBV27; j_gene: TRBJ2-1; abundance: -; CDR3aa: CASSLRWGGQFF
v_gene: TRBV6-1; j_gene: TRBJ1-2; abundance: many; CDR3aa: CASRVGAGYGYTF
v_gene: TRBV7-6; j_gene: TRBJ2-5; abundance: medium-sized; CDR3aa: CASSLFAGTSGGETQYF
v_gene: TRBV27; j_gene: TRBJ2-7; abundance: many; CDR3aa: CASSPVAGAPSEQYF
v_gene: TRBV15; j_gene: TRBJ2-1; abundance: few; CDR3aa: CATSPGLGYNEQFF
v_gene: TRBV20-1; j_gene: TRBJ1-2; abundance: few; CDR3aa: CSARDLRASDYGYTF
v_gene: TRBV6-2/TRBV6-3; j_gene: TRBJ1-2; abundance: few; CDR3aa: CASSYRDRIYGYTF
v_gene: TRBV6-1; j_gene: TRBJ1-2; abundance: few; CDR3aa: CASSTTGGGNYGYTF
v_gene: TRBV25-1; j_gene: TRBJ2-2; abundance: -; CDR3aa: CASSSSAWGPVTGELFF
v_gene: TRBV6-1; j_gene: TRBJ2-2; abundance: -; CDR3aa: CASSEGLAGVTGELFF
v_gene: TRBV19; j_gene: TRBJ2-2; abundance: few; CDR3aa: CASTSLAGDTGELFF
v_gene: TRBV6-2/TRBV6-3; j_gene: TRBJ2-2; abundance: few; CDR3aa: CASEDSDTGELFF
v_gene: TRBV28; j_gene: TRBJ1-5; abundance: many; CDR3aa: CASSLWGVSSNQPQHF
v_gene: TRBV9; j_gene: TRBJ1-1; abundance: medium-sized; CDR3aa: CASSKGEARLNTEAFF
v_gene: TRBV27; j_gene: TRBJ2-1; abundance: -; CDR3aa: CASSADYNEQFF
v_gene: TRBV6-1; j_gene: TRBJ2-6; abundance: few; CDR3aa: CASSEGSGANVLTF